A selection of T cell receptor beta chains follows, all from one sample in a study of T cell repertoires in cytomegalovirus infection. Antigens for these TCRs are unknown. TCRdb analysed the reads with MiXCR anew, one entry per CDR3 protein. Of approximately 1,000,000 distinct CDR3 sequences in the sample, around 32% were seen once. The sequencing here drew on cultured CD8+ T cells from PBMCs, taken from culture after CMV antigen stimulation. The receptor set was obtained from a human donor in good health (CMV status not recorded). Some clones in this sample may be carry-over from other donors' samples. Both conserved end residues are part of each CDR3. The order of the fields is V gene, J gene, clone size, CDR3 length, D gene, CDR3 DNA, CDR3 protein. D genes are given only for firm matches. Expanded clones are given a class, and other clones once, few, many or no size at all.

TRBV7-2	TRBJ2-3	many	15	-	TGTGCCAGCAGCTTAGGGCTAGTAGGCACAGATACGCAGTATTTT	CASSLGLVGTDTQYF
TRBV6-2/TRBV6-3	TRBJ1-2	-	11	TRBD1	TGTGCCACTGTGACAGGGATCGGCTACACCTTC	CATVTGIGYTF
TRBV4-3	TRBJ2-2	many	18	TRBD2	TGCGCCAGCAGCCAAGATCGGGTAGCGGGGGGTTACACCGGGGAGCTGTTTTTT	CASSQDRVAGGYTGELFF
TRBV5-4	TRBJ2-5	few	16	-	TGTGCCAGCACCTGGGGAACGATTGAACCCCAAGAGACCCAGTACTTC	CASTWGTIEPQETQYF
TRBV6-5	TRBJ2-5	few	17	TRBD2	TGTGCCAGCAGTTACTCGCGGGTTAGCGGGGACCAAGAGACCCAGTACTTC	CASSYSRVSGDQETQYF
TRBV7-6	TRBJ2-1	many	17	TRBD2	TGTGCCAGCAGCCAGAGACTAGCGGGGGGAATTGACAATGAGCAGTTCTTC	CASSQRLAGGIDNEQFF
TRBV2	TRBJ1-1	-	14	-	TGTGCCAGCACCACTGGATCCGGGCGGACTGAAGCTTTCTTT	CASTTGSGRTEAFF
TRBV6-6	TRBJ2-1	-	14	-	TGTGCCAGCAACTACGGGGGATACTACAATGAGCAGTTCTTC	CASNYGGYYNEQFF
TRBV5-6	TRBJ1-2	many	16	-	TGTGCCAGCAGCTTCGGCGCTAAACAGAGGTCCTATGGCTACACCTTC	CASSFGAKQRSYGYTF
TRBV24-1	TRBJ2-1	few	14	-	TGTGCCACCAGTGATTCCCAGGGGAACAATGAGCAGTTCTTC	CATSDSQGNNEQFF
TRBV6-1	TRBJ2-2	few	17	TRBD2	TGTGCCAGCAGTGAACGCCTAGCGGGGGGGCCTGTCGGGGAGCTGTTTTTT	CASSERLAGGPVGELFF
TRBV6-1	TRBJ2-2	-	17	-	TGTGCCAGCAGTGAATACGCCCCAGGGGCTCTCAACGGGGAGCTGTTTTTT	CASSEYAPGALNGELFF
TRBV29-1	TRBJ1-2	-	11	-	TGCAGCGTTTTTCAGGGAGGTGGCTACACCTTC	CSVFQGGGYTF
TRBV15	TRBJ2-1	-	13	-	TGTGCCACCAGCAGAGATCGGGTGGATGAGCAGTTCTTC	CATSRDRVDEQFF
TRBV12-3/TRBV12-4	TRBJ1-4	many	14	TRBD1	TGTGCCAGCAGTAAGCACAGGGGTGATGAAAAACTGTTTTTT	CASSKHRGDEKLFF
TRBV7-9	TRBJ1-5	-	15	TRBD1	TGTGCCAGCAGCCATGACAGGGGGAATGATCAGCCCCAGCATTTT	CASSHDRGNDQPQHF
TRBV7-9	TRBJ1-2	few	14	TRBD1	TGTGCCATACTAGACCGGGACAGGGAATATGGCTACACCTTC	CAILDRDREYGYTF
TRBV7-6	TRBJ1-2	-	15	-	TGTGCCAGCAGCCCAGACCCGGCTGGGAACTCTGGCTACACCTTC	CASSPDPAGNSGYTF
TRBV10-3	TRBJ2-6	-	16	-	TGTGCCATCAGTGAGCCCGACTACTCTGGGGCCAACGTCCTGACTTTC	CAISEPDYSGANVLTF
TRBV4-1	TRBJ2-3	-	15	-	TGCGCCAGCAGCCGGACGGGGGAACCCACAGATACGCAGTATTTT	CASSRTGEPTDTQYF
TRBV4-1	TRBJ1-1	few	13	-	TGCGCCAGCAGCCAGGCTGTCATGGCTGAAGCTTTCTTT	CASSQAVMAEAFF
TRBV5-4	TRBJ1-2	-	17	-	TGTGCCAGCAGCTTGATCAGGGTGGGGGAACTTCGCTATGGCTACACCTTC	CASSLIRVGELRYGYTF
TRBV6-2/TRBV6-3	TRBJ1-2	-	16	-	TGTGCCAGCAGTAAGGATTTCGGAGGGTTTACCTATGGCTACACCTTC	CASSKDFGGFTYGYTF
TRBV12-5	TRBJ2-3	few	14	-	TGTGCTAGTGGTTTGGGACCTAGCACAGATACGCAGTATTTT	CASGLGPSTDTQYF
TRBV27	TRBJ2-7	-	14	-	TGTGCCAGCAGTTTATCGCCAGGGGCCTACGAGCAGTACTTC	CASSLSPGAYEQYF
TRBV28	TRBJ2-2	many	13	-	TGTGCCAGCAGCCACACTAACACCGGGGAGCTGTTTTTT	CASSHTNTGELFF
TRBV12-3/TRBV12-4	TRBJ2-6	many	17	TRBD1	TGTGCCATCCTAAGGACAGGGGGCGGCTCTGGGGCCAACGTCCTGACTTTC	CAILRTGGGSGANVLTF
TRBV6-6	TRBJ1-5	-	14	-	TGTGCCAACAGGACAGTCCCTAGCAATCAGCCCCAGCATTTT	CANRTVPSNQPQHF
TRBV10-3	TRBJ2-1	-	12	-	TGTGCCATCAGGGGGGAGTTTTTAGGGCAGTTCTTC	CAIRGEFLGQFF
TRBV20-1	TRBJ1-4	-	16	-	TGCAGTGCTAGGGGGGAGATCCAGGGTAATAATGAAAAACTGTTTTTT	CSARGEIQGNNEKLFF
TRBV7-8	TRBJ1-1	many	14	-	TGTGCCAGCAGCTTAAAGACGGTGAACACTGAAGCTTTCTTT	CASSLKTVNTEAFF
TRBV7-8	TRBJ1-5	many	15	-	TGTGCCAGCAGCTTAGATTTCAGACCCAATCAGCCCCAGCATTTT	CASSLDFRPNQPQHF
TRBV6-2/TRBV6-3	TRBJ2-1	many	16	-	TGTGCCAGCAATCCCTACATGGTGGGTCCCTACAATGAGCAGTTCTTC	CASNPYMVGPYNEQFF
TRBV11-2	TRBJ2-1	-	15	-	TGTGCCAGCAGCTTAGGGCCACTCGATTACAATGAGCAGTTCTTC	CASSLGPLDYNEQFF
TRBV7-9	TRBJ2-4	-	12	-	TGTGCCAGCAGCTTAGGCAGTAAGATTCAGTACTTC	CASSLGSKIQYF
TRBV7-9	TRBJ2-1	-	12	TRBD2	TGTGCCAGCAGCTCGGGGGGTAGGGAGCAGTTCTTC	CASSSGGREQFF
TRBV10-3	TRBJ2-3	-	16	TRBD2	TGTGCCATCAGTGTCTGGACTAGCTCGGGAACAGATACGCAGTATTTT	CAISVWTSSGTDTQYF
TRBV5-5	TRBJ2-7	few	17	-	TGTGCCAGCAGCTTGGGGCGAACCGGGACGGAGACCTACGAGCAGTACTTC	CASSLGRTGTETYEQYF
TRBV7-9	TRBJ1-1	-	16	-	TGTGCCAGCAGCTTAGTTGGGGGCGGCTTGGGCACTGAAGCTTTCTTT	CASSLVGGGLGTEAFF
TRBV6-5	TRBJ2-7	few	15	TRBD1	TGTGCCAGCAGTTACGGGACAGGCACCTCCTACGAGCAGTACTTC	CASSYGTGTSYEQYF
TRBV5-1	TRBJ2-7	few	15	-	TGCGCCAGCAACCTAGGCCGGGGGCCTCTTTACGAGCAGTACTTC	CASNLGRGPLYEQYF
TRBV3-1	TRBJ2-3	-	16	TRBD2	TGTGCCAGCAGCCAAGATAGAGCGGGGAACACAGATACGCAGTATTTT	CASSQDRAGNTDTQYF
TRBV28	TRBJ2-1	-	19	TRBD1	TGTGCCAGCAGTTTATTCCCAGGGACCACGGGACAGGCAGGCGATGAGCAGTTCTTC	CASSLFPGTTGQAGDEQFF
TRBV6-2/TRBV6-3	TRBJ1-2	-	15	-	TGTGCCAGCAGTTACAGCAGGTCGGCTGGCTATGGCTACACCTTC	CASSYSRSAGYGYTF